The rows below give T cell receptor beta chains drawn from one sample of a study of regulatory T cells in long-lasting Graves disease. From the multiplex PCR reads, TCRdb called clonotypes with MiXCR, one entry per CDR3 protein. In the table there are hundreds of thousands of distinct CDR3 sequences, 22% of which are singletons. Sample: peripheral blood mononuclear cells (PBMCs), taken when the disease was refractory, from a patient treated with antithyroid drugs. The receptors stem from a female donor with Graves disease. CDR3s include the opening cysteine and the closing phenylalanine or tryptophan. The D gene is left open where the match is weak. Size is stated for part of the rows, as once, few or many counts, or as a class when the clone is expanded.

d_gene: -
v_gene: TRBV6-1
abundance: -
j_gene: TRBJ1-1
CDR3aa: CASTPGLENTEAFF
CDR3nt: TGTGCCAGCACCCCGGGTCTCGAGAACACTGAAGCTTTCTTT

d_gene: -
v_gene: TRBV3-1
abundance: -
j_gene: TRBJ1-2
CDR3aa: CASNRIHGYTF
CDR3nt: TGTGCCAGCAACCGGATACATGGCTACACCTTC

d_gene: TRBD1
v_gene: TRBV25-1
abundance: many
j_gene: TRBJ1-2
CDR3aa: CASSAGTAYGYTF
CDR3nt: TGTGCCAGCAGTGCCGGGACAGCCTATGGCTACACCTTC

d_gene: -
v_gene: TRBV18
abundance: -
j_gene: TRBJ2-7
CDR3aa: CASTSVGLYEQYF
CDR3nt: TGTGCCAGCACGTCGGTCGGGTTATACGAGCAGTACTTC

d_gene: TRBD1
v_gene: TRBV7-2
abundance: few
j_gene: TRBJ1-3
CDR3aa: CASSRDQGEGNTIYF
CDR3nt: TGTGCCAGCAGCCGGGATCAGGGGGAAGGAAACACCATATATTTT

d_gene: TRBD2
v_gene: TRBV30
abundance: -
j_gene: TRBJ2-2
CDR3aa: CAWSPTDLAGSLGELFF
CDR3nt: TGTGCCTGGAGTCCCACCGACCTAGCGGGGTCACTCGGGGAGCTGTTTTTT

d_gene: -
v_gene: TRBV11-2
abundance: many
j_gene: TRBJ2-7
CDR3aa: CASSPSRGSSYEQYF
CDR3nt: TGTGCCAGCAGCCCATCCCGGGGGAGCTCCTACGAGCAGTACTTC

d_gene: -
v_gene: TRBV27
abundance: many
j_gene: TRBJ1-4
CDR3aa: CASSLRSARKLFF
CDR3nt: TGTGCCAGCAGTTTGAGGTCAGCAAGAAAACTGTTTTTT

d_gene: -
v_gene: TRBV20-1
abundance: few
j_gene: TRBJ1-1
CDR3aa: CSAGGLRGTEAFF
CDR3nt: TGCAGTGCTGGGGGTTTAAGGGGGACAGAAGCTTTCTTT

d_gene: -
v_gene: TRBV6-2/TRBV6-3
abundance: many
j_gene: TRBJ1-2
CDR3aa: CASSYSRGSGYTF
CDR3nt: TGTGCCAGCAGTTACTCGCGAGGGTCTGGCTACACCTTC

d_gene: -
v_gene: TRBV3-1
abundance: many
j_gene: TRBJ1-2
CDR3aa: CASSQDRGLLGGYTF
CDR3nt: TGTGCCAGCAGCCAAGATAGGGGACTCCTGGGTGGCTACACCTTC

d_gene: -
v_gene: TRBV11-1
abundance: few
j_gene: TRBJ2-2
CDR3aa: CASSPGFIPGELFF
CDR3nt: TGTGCCAGCAGCCCCGGGTTCATCCCCGGGGAGCTGTTTTTT

d_gene: TRBD1
v_gene: TRBV6-1
abundance: many
j_gene: TRBJ1-1
CDR3aa: CASSDRGLTNTEAFF
CDR3nt: TGTGCCAGCAGTGACAGGGGGTTAACGAACACTGAAGCTTTCTTT

d_gene: -
v_gene: TRBV19
abundance: -
j_gene: TRBJ1-2
CDR3aa: CASTEANYGYTF
CDR3nt: TGTGCCAGTACGGAGGCTAACTATGGCTACACCTTC

d_gene: -
v_gene: TRBV9
abundance: few
j_gene: TRBJ2-7
CDR3aa: CASSVGGDSSYEQYF
CDR3nt: TGTGCCAGCAGCGTAGGAGGAGACAGCTCCTACGAGCAGTACTTC

d_gene: -
v_gene: TRBV28
abundance: many
j_gene: TRBJ1-5
CDR3aa: CASSPVGVSNQPQHF
CDR3nt: TGTGCCAGCAGTCCAGTGGGAGTTAGCAATCAGCCCCAGCATTTT

d_gene: TRBD1
v_gene: TRBV30
abundance: -
j_gene: TRBJ1-2
CDR3aa: CAWSVRTGANYSYTF
CDR3nt: TGTGCCTGGAGTGTACGGACAGGGGCAAACTATAGCTACACCTTC

d_gene: TRBD1
v_gene: TRBV6-1
abundance: -
j_gene: TRBJ2-7
CDR3aa: CASKQGMDYEQYF
CDR3nt: TGTGCCAGCAAACAGGGGATGGACTACGAGCAGTACTTC

d_gene: TRBD2
v_gene: TRBV7-2
abundance: many
j_gene: TRBJ2-7
CDR3aa: CASSSKSGGARYEQYF
CDR3nt: TGTGCCAGCAGCTCGAAGAGCGGGGGGGCCAGGTACGAGCAGTACTTC

d_gene: TRBD1
v_gene: TRBV28
abundance: many
j_gene: TRBJ1-5
CDR3aa: CASSPRDRGSNQPQHF
CDR3nt: TGTGCCAGCAGTCCACGGGACAGGGGAAGCAATCAGCCCCAGCATTTT

d_gene: -
v_gene: TRBV11-2
abundance: many
j_gene: TRBJ1-6
CDR3aa: CASSFTDSPFHNSPLHF
CDR3nt: TGTGCCAGCAGCTTTACGGACAGTCCGTTCCATAATTCACCCCTCCACTTT

d_gene: TRBD2
v_gene: TRBV20-1
abundance: -
j_gene: TRBJ2-3
CDR3aa: CSAPIAGGFLTDTQYF
CDR3nt: TGCAGTGCTCCTATAGCGGGAGGGTTCTTAACAGATACGCAGTATTTT

d_gene: TRBD1
v_gene: TRBV7-9
abundance: -
j_gene: TRBJ1-4
CDR3aa: CASSSGQGMVGGEKLFF
CDR3nt: TGTGCCAGCAGCTCGGGACAGGGTATGGTCGGAGGGGAAAAACTGTTTTTT

d_gene: -
v_gene: TRBV7-9
abundance: -
j_gene: TRBJ1-1
CDR3aa: CAVIEGNTEAFF
CDR3nt: TGTGCCGTGATTGAGGGGAACACTGAAGCTTTCTTT

d_gene: -
v_gene: TRBV6-1
abundance: few
j_gene: TRBJ2-7
CDR3aa: CASTYEGGTPGVRSYEQYF
CDR3nt: TGTGCCAGCACCTACGAAGGCGGGACCCCAGGGGTTAGATCCTACGAGCAGTACTTC

d_gene: -
v_gene: TRBV28
abundance: many
j_gene: TRBJ2-7
CDR3aa: CASSLSMGEQYF
CDR3nt: TGTGCCAGCAGTTTATCCATGGGGGAGCAGTACTTC

d_gene: -
v_gene: TRBV6-1
abundance: many
j_gene: TRBJ1-2
CDR3aa: CASMDRRASYGYTF
CDR3nt: TGTGCCAGCATGGACCGCCGGGCAAGCTATGGCTACACCTTC

d_gene: -
v_gene: TRBV24-1
abundance: few
j_gene: TRBJ2-3
CDR3aa: CATSDGTASTDTQYF
CDR3nt: TGTGCCACCAGTGATGGGACGGCTAGCACAGATACGCAGTATTTT